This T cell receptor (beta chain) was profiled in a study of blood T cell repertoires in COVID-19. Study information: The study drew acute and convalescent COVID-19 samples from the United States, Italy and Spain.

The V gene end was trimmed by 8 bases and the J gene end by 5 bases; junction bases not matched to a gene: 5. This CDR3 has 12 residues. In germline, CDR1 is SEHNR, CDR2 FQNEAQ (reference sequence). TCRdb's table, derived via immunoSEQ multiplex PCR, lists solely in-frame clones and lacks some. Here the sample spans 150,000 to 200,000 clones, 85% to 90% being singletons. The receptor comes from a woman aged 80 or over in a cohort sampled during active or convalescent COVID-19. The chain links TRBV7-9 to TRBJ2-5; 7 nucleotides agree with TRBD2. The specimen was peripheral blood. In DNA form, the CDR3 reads TGTGCCAGCCGAGGACTAGACGAGACCCAGTACTTC. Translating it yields CASRGLDETQYF. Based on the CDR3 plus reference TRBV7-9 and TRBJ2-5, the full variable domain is DTGVSQNPRHKITKRGQNVTFRCDPISEHNRLYWYRQTLGQGPEFLTYFQNEAQLEKSRLLSDRFSAERPKGSFSTLEIQRTEQGDSAMYLCASRGLDETQYFGPGTRLLVL.